The clone carrying this T cell receptor (beta chain) has a handful of counts. Participants were aged about 18 to 100 years, lived in roughly 23 US areas, and enrolled virtually. Membership in each cohort depended on participant-reported clinical history. This entry comes from a study of blood T cell repertoires in COVID-19. Across the whole study: PBMCs, B-cell-depleted T cells, or T cells provided the cDNA or gDNA that made up the material.

As handled by the study authors: Estimation of nucleated cell counts relied on the amplification of reference gene primers. The repertoire was sequenced with immunoSEQ multiplex PCR; TCRdb's copy has only in-frame clones and lacks some. The V and J calls and clone size come from that table; D and trimming were worked out from the DNA. The sample consists of roughly 200,000 clones, more than 75% of them appearing once. Sequencing was performed on PBMCs or T cells enriched from blood (not recorded which). The receptor's source is a man aged 40-55 years with acute COVID-19.

The CDR3 DNA is TGTGCCAGCAGCTTTGCAGGGACTGGCGAGCAGTACTTC. Its translation is CASSFAGTGEQYF. This sequence joins TRBV7-2 and TRBJ2-7, with TRBD2 as a possible D gene (6 bases). Trimming stripped 3 bases from V and 6 bases from J, with 12 bases between. Germline CDR1 and CDR2: SGHTA and FQGNSA. The CDR3 runs to 13 residues.